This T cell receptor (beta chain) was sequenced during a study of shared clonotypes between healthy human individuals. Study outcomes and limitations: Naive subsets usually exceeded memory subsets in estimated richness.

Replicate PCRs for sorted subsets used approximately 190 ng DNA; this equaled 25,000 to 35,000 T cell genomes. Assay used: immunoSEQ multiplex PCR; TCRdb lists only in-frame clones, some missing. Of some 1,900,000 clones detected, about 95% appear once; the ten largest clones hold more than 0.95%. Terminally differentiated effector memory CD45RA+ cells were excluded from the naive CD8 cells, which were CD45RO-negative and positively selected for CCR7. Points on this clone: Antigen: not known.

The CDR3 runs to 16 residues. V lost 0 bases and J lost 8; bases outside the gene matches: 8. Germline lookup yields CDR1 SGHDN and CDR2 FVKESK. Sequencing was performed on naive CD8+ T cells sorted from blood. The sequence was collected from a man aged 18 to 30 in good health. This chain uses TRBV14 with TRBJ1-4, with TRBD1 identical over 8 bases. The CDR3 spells CASSQEGPGGLEKLFF. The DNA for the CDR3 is TGTGCCAGCAGCCAAGAAGGGCCAGGGGGCCTAGAAAAACTGTTTTTT.